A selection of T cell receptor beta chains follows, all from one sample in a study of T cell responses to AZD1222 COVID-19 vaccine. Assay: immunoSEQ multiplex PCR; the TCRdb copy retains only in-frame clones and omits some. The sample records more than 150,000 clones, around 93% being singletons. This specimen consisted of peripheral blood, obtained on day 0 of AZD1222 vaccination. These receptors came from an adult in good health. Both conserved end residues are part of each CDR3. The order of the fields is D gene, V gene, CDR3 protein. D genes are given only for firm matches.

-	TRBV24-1	CATSARTFGGFNQPQHF
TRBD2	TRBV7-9	CASSSSGSSYEQYF
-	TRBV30	CAWSVLGGTIYF
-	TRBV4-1	CASSQAAGNTEAFF
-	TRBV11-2	CASSLDGAGEGYEQYF
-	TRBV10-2	CASSPGRTYEQYF
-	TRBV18	CASSPGNEQFF
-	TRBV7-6	CASSSGPGNSPLHF
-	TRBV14	CASSQGGQPTAFF
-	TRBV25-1	CASSEYWASGAFF
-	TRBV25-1	CASSEANTETQYF
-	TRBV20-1	CSASGGRHEQYF
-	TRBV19	CASSMAEKLFF
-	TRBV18	CASSPGDPTYEQYF
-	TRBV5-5	CASSPRPDSPLHF
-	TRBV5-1	CASSFGTQETQYF
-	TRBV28	CASSTTRGATEKLFF
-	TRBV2	CASSPTDTQYF
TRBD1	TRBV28	CASWGQNFNYGYTF
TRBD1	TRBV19	CASSTGQGRPNEKLFF
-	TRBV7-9	CASSPRTASSYNEQFF
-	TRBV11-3	CASSRQGAGDIADTQYF